This entry lists 3 T cell receptor beta chains sequenced from one sample in a study of CD8+ T cells in alopecia areata. Investigators isolated RNA and reverse transcribed it into cDNA to act as the sequencing template. Profiling relied on immunoSEQ multiplex PCR, and the TCRdb table lists in-frame clones only, not all of them. The sample has roughly 140,000 clones; around 49% are singletons. Sample: CD4+ T cells sorted from blood, taken at week 0. The receptors come from a human donor with alopecia areata.

This clone showed up just a few times. The chain combines TRBV30 with TRBJ1-1, with a possible D match to TRBD1 (5 bases). The CDR3 is made up of 11 amino acids. Germline lookup yields CDR1 GTSNPN and CDR2 SVGIG (reference sequence). V was shortened by 3 bases and J by 4 bases, with 6 bases between the two germline ends. The chain's CDR3 is CAWSQGTEAFF. The CDR3 coding sequence is TGTGCCTGGAGCCAGGGCACTGAAGCTTTCTTT. Drawing the rest from reference TRBV30 and TRBJ1-1, the complete variable domain is SQTIHQWPATLVQPVGSPLSLECTVEGTSNPNLYWYRQAAGRGLQLLFYSVGIGQISSEVPQNLSASRPQDRQFILSSKKLLLSDSGFYLCAWSQGTEAFFGQGTRLTVV.

This clone was counted a single time. This chain uses TRBV7-2 with TRBJ2-1; 8 nucleotides line up with TRBD2. In germline, CDR1 is SGHTA, CDR2 FQGNSA. The CDR3 consists of 16 residues. V shed 1 base, J shed 3 bases, and the junction held 5 bases outside the gene matches. CDR3 nucleotides: TGTGCCAGCAGCTTAGAAACGGGAGGGATCTACAATGAGCAGTTCTTC. Translated, it gives CASSLETGGIYNEQFF.

This clone was counted only a few times. The V call is TRBV5-1, the J call TRBJ1-2; possibly TRBD1 for D (6 bases). Looked up from germline, CDR1 is SGHRS and CDR2 is YFSETQ. This CDR3 contains 12 residues. V lost 0 bases to trimming and J lost 13 bases, with 13 bases between them. The CDR3 spells CASSLERGPLTF. The CDR3 DNA reads TGCGCCAGCAGCTTGGAGCGGGGGCCACTCACCTTC.